This paragraph reports one T cell receptor beta chain. Its specificity is unknown. PCR involved 60 Vbeta and 13 Jbeta primers. TCRdb keeps only in-frame clones here, not all; method: immunoSEQ multiplex PCR. The sample includes around 130,000 clones, approximately 84% of them seen just once. The data belong to a study of cytomegalovirus exposure and HLA in healthy donors. Study-wide context: T cells numbering around 190 million yielded around 120 million unique TCR beta sequences in an earlier analysis. Study results and caveats: Several of the most significant clusters appeared linked to common viral pathogens, based on a later analysis.

V gave up 3 bases and J gave up 2 bases; unmatched junction bases: 7. The CDR3 is 16 amino acids. Germline V CDR1 and CDR2: MNHNS, SASEGT. The chain carries TRBV6-1 and TRBJ2-1; 7 positions agree with TRBD1. This clonotype was obtained from a woman between 35 and 50 years old in good health and CMV-seronegative. Sequencing input: PBMCs. CDR3 bases: TGTGCCAGCAGTGACTTTTTGGACAGGCCCTACAATGAGCAGTTCTTC. Translating it yields CASSDFLDRPYNEQFF.